This T cell receptor (beta chain) was sequenced in a study of blood T cell repertoires in COVID-19. Turning to the study itself: COVID-19 samples, acute and convalescent, were from the United States, Italy and Spain. From T cells, B-cell-depleted T cells, or PBMCs came the material, which was cDNA or gDNA.

Germline values: CDR1 MNHEY, CDR2 SVGAGI. V lost 8 bases and J 0 bases, leaving 13 bases between the germline ends. This CDR3 is built from 14 residues. In the source study's methods: Estimation of nucleated cell counts was performed using reference gene primer amplification. Here immunoSEQ multiplex PCR was the method, and the copy in TCRdb shows in-frame clones only, minus some. V, J and clone size are those of that table, while D and trimming were read from the DNA. Of hundreds of thousands of clones listed, 70% to 90% are singletons. Sample: peripheral blood. The sequence was obtained from a woman in her twenties or thirties with active or convalescent COVID-19. This chain connects TRBV6-5 to TRBJ2-5, with D tentatively TRBD2 (6 bases). CDR3 protein: CASGFGGYQETQYF. The DNA of the CDR3 is TGTGCCAGCGGTTTCGGGGGATACCAAGAGACCCAGTACTTC.